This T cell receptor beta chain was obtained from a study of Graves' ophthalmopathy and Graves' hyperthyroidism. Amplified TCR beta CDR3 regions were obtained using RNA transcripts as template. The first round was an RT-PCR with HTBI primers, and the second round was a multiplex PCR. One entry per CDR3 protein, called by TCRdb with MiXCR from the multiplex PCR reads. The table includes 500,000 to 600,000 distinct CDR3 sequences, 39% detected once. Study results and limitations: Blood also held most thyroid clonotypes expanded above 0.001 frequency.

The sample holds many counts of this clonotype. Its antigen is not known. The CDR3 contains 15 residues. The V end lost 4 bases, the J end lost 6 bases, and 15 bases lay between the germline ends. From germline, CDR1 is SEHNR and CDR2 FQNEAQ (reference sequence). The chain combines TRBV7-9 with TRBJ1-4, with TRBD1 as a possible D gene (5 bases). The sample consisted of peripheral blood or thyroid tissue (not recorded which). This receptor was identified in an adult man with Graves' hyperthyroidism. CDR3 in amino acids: CASSSLTDPDEKLFF. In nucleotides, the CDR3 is TGTGCCAGCAGCTCCTTGACAGACCCAGATGAAAAACTGTTTTTT.